Following are 6 T cell receptor beta chains from one sample sequenced in a study of response to subunit inactivated influenza vaccine. TCRdb redid the calling of the RT-PCR reads with MiXCR, one entry per CDR3 protein. The table has 280,000 or so distinct CDR3 sequences, 20% to 25% seen once; the top ten hold roughly 10%. The specimen was PBMCs from blood, collected 21 months after vaccination. These receptors came from a man between 50 and 70 years old who received an inactivated influenza vaccine.

The gene calls are TRBV30 and TRBJ1-2; D is perhaps TRBD1 (5 bases). Germline CDR1 reads GTSNPN; CDR2 reads SVGIG (reference sequence). The CDR3 extends over 14 amino acids. Trimming stripped 0 bases from V and 4 bases from J, with 12 bases between. For the CDR3, the DNA is TGTGCCTGGAGTGTAGCCGGGGGGAGCTATGGCTACACCTTC. It translates to CAWSVAGGSYGYTF.

This clonotype came up many times. The rearrangement joins TRBV19 to TRBJ1-5, with TRBD1 matching 7 bases. This CDR3 has 15 amino acids. Germline-derived CDR1 and CDR2 are LNHDA and SQIVND (reference sequence). V was clipped by 5 bases and J by 5 bases; unmatched bases: 9. The CDR3 spells CASSSGQVWYQPQHF. The DNA for the CDR3 is TGTGCCAGTAGTTCCGGACAGGTATGGTATCAGCCCCAGCATTTT.

This chain connects TRBV19 to TRBJ1-2; 7 bases agree with TRBD1. Germline CDR1 and CDR2: LNHDA and SQIVND (reference sequence). This CDR3 region has 17 residues. V shed 6 bases, J shed 2 bases, and the junction held 15 bases outside the gene matches. Written as DNA, the CDR3 is TGTGCCAGTAGATCAGCCGCCCGGACAGGCGAAAACTATGGCTACACCTTC. Protein: CASRSAARTGENYGYTF. Using reference TRBV19 and TRBJ1-2 for the parts outside the CDR3, the full variable domain is DGGITQSPKYLFRKEGQNVTLSCEQNLNHDAMYWYRQDPGQGLRLIYYSQIVNDFQKGDIAEGYSVSREKKESFPLTVTSAQKNPTAFYLCASRSAARTGENYGYTFGSGTRLTVV.

This clonotype was picked up a small number of times. The CDR3 coding sequence is TGTGCCAGCACAGGGGCTAGCGGGGGGTCCAACGAGCAGTACTTC. Translating gives CASTGASGGSNEQYF. The V call is TRBV12-3 or TRBV12-4, the J call TRBJ2-7; the match to TRBD2 covers 11 bases. CDR3 size: 15 residues. The V and J ends lost 7 bases and 5 bases, in that order; junction bases with no gene match: 10.

The V gene is TRBV7-9, the J gene TRBJ2-1; TRBD1 aligns across 7 bases. With 2 bases clipped from V and 8 bases from J, the junction kept 12 bases outside the gene matches. The CDR3 totals 16 residues. Per the germline V gene, CDR1 is SEHNR and CDR2 is FQNEAQ (reference sequence). CDR3 DNA sequence: TGTGCCAGCAGCTTATCGCCAGGGACAGCGTTTGATGAGCAGTTCTTC. Its translation is CASSLSPGTAFDEQFF.

V gene TRBV9 combines with J gene TRBJ1-6, with D possibly TRBD1 on 6 matching bases. Germline CDR1 reads SGDLS; CDR2 reads YYNGEE. Trimming left V 4 bases short and J 9 bases short, with 14 bases between. The CDR3 has 14 amino acids. DNA for the CDR3: TGTGCCAGCAGCAACCGGGACAAGACTTCACCCCTCCACTTT. Translated: CASSNRDKTSPLHF. Using reference TRBV9 and TRBJ1-6 for the parts outside the CDR3, the full variable domain is DSGVTQTPKHLITATGQRVTLRCSPRSGDLSVYWYQQSLDQGLQFLIQYYNGEERAKGNILERFSAQQFPDLHSELNLSSLELGDSALYFCASSNRDKTSPLHFGNGTRLTVT.